This TCR beta chain was profiled in a study of blood T cell repertoires in COVID-19. Study-wide background: The origin of the acute and convalescent COVID-19 samples was the United States, Italy and Spain. T cells, B-cell-depleted T cells, or PBMCs supplied cDNA or gDNA.

The length of the CDR3 is 16 residues. V gave up 1 base and J gave up 4 bases, with 16 bases separating them. Germline CDR1 is SGHTA and CDR2 is FQGNSA. How the authors handled the data: How many nucleated cells were present was estimated from reference gene primer amplification. Sequencing was performed with immunoSEQ multiplex PCR; in TCRdb, only in-frame clones are kept and a portion is missing. The D gene and trimming were derived from the DNA, and the V and J assignments and clone size from that table. The table has about 260,000 clones, approximately 90% seen once. This clonotype was obtained from a woman aged 50 to 60 who had recovered from COVID-19. Sequenced: peripheral blood. The rearrangement joins TRBV7-2 to TRBJ1-2, with D hard to call. CDR3 sequence: CASSLGVQVVPYGYTF. CDR3 in DNA: TGTGCCAGCAGCTTAGGCGTCCAGGTAGTCCCCTATGGCTACACCTTC.